The clone carrying this T cell receptor (beta chain) has just a few counts. The data derive from a study of sequential checkpoint blockade in melanoma. The treatment was: randomized to nivolumab then ipilimumab (arm A) or the reverse (arm B). The germline V and J ends were trimmed by 0 bases and 5 bases, with 11 bases remaining between them. CDR3 length: 15 amino acids. The V gene's germline CDR1 is MNHEY and CDR2 SMNVEV (reference sequence). Profiled with immunoSEQ multiplex PCR; TCRdb holds only in-frame clones, not every one. In the table there are about 2,300 clones, less than 25% of which are singletons.

The source was tumor tissue (inferred from file names), collected from a patient given nivolumab and ipilimumab in sequence. This chain links TRBV27 with TRBJ1-5; D perhaps matches TRBD1 (6 bases). The TCR was taken from a human donor with melanoma. The DNA for the CDR3 is TGTGCCAGCAGTTTATCCCCCAGGGGCCATCAGCCCCAGCATTTT. It encodes CASSLSPRGHQPQHF.